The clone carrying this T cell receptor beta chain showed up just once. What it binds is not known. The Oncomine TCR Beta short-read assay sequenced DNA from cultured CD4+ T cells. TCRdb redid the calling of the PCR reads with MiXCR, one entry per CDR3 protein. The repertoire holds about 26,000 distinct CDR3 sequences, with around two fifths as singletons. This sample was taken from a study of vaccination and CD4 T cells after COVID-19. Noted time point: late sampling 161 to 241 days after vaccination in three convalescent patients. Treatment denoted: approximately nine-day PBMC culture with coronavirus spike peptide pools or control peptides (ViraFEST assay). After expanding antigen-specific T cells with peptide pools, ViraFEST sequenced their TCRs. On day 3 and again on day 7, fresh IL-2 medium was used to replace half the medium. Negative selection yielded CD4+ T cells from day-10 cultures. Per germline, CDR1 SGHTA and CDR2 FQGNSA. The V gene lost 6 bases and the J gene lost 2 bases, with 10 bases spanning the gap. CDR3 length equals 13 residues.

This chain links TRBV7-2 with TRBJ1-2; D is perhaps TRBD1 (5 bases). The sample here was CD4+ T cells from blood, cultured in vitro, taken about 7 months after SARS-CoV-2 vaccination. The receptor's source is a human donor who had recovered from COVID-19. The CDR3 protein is CASSFGGNYGYTF. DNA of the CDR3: TGTGCCAGCAGTTTCGGGGGGAACTATGGCTACACCTTC.